The present TCR beta chain was sequenced within a study of CD8+ T cells in alopecia areata. The CDR3 has 13 residues. In germline, CDR1 is LNHDA, CDR2 SQIVND (reference sequence). Trimming left V 11 bases short and J 1 base short, with 13 bases between. The authors extracted RNA and reverse transcribed it into cDNA as the sequencing template. Generated by immunoSEQ multiplex PCR, the TCRdb table keeps only in-frame clones and is missing some. The sample consists of roughly 150,000 clones, about 60% of them appearing once. Sequencing was performed on CD4+ T cells sorted from blood. The genes are TRBV19 and TRBJ2-3; D remains unclear. This receptor was identified in a human donor in good health. The CDR3 is CASRRVGTDTQYF. The CDR3 DNA follows: TGTGCCTCGAGACGGGTCGGCACAGATACGCAGTATTTT.